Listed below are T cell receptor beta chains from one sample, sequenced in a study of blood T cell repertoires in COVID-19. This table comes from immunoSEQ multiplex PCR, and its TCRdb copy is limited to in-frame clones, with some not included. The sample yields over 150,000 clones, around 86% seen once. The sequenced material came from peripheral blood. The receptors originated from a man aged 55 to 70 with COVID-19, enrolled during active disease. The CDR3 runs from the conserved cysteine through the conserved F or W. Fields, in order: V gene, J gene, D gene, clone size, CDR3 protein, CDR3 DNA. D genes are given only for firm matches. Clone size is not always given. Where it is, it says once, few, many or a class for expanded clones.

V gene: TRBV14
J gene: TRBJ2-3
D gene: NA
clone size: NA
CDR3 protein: CASSQLLSGADTQYF
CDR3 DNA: TGTGCCAGCAGCCAGCTTCTCTCGGGTGCAGATACGCAGTATTTT

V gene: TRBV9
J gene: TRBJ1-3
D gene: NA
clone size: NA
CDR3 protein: CASSATGSGNTIYF
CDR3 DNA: TGTGCCAGCAGCGCCACGGGGTCTGGAAACACCATATATTTT

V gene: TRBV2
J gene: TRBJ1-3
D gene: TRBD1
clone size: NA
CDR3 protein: CASSGGTGRNTIYF
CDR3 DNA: TGTGCCAGCAGCGGAGGGACAGGCAGAAACACCATATATTTT

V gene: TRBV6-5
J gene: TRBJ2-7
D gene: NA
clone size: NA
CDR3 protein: CASSYGQGGSYEQYF
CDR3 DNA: TGTGCCAGCAGTTATGGGCAGGGGGGTTCCTACGAGCAGTACTTC

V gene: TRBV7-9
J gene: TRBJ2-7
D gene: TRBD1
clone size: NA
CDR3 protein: CASSPRDSQGTYEQYF
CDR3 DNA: TGTGCCAGCAGCCCAAGGGACAGTCAAGGGACCTACGAGCAGTACTTC

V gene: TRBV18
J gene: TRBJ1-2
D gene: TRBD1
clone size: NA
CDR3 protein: CASSRDSNYGYTF
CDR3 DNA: TGTGCCAGCTCACGGGACAGTAACTATGGCTACACCTTC

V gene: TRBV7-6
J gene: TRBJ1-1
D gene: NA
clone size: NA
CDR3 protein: CASSLLEGQGTEAFF
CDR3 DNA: TGTGCCAGCAGCCTCCTGGAAGGGCAGGGCACTGAAGCTTTCTTT

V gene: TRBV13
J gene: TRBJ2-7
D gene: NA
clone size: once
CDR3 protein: CASSTRGVGGISYEQYF
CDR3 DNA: TGTGCCAGCAGCACCCGCGGGGTCGGGGGAATCTCCTACGAGCAGTACTTC

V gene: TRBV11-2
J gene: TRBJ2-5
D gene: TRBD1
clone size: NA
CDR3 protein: CASSPSDRVLETQYF
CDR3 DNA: TGTGCCAGCAGCCCATCGGACAGGGTATTGGAGACCCAGTACTTC

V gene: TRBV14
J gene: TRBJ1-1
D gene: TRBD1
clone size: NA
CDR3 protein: CASSQALGQGASEAFF
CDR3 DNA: TGTGCCAGCAGCCAAGCGTTGGGACAGGGGGCCTCTGAAGCTTTCTTT

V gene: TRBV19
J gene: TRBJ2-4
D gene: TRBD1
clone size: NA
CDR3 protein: CASSIGTGLGIQAKNIQYF
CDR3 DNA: TGTGCCAGTAGTATTGGGACAGGGTTGGGAATACAAGCCAAAAACATTCAGTACTTC

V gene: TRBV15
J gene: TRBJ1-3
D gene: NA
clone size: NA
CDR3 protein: CATSRDRGKSGNTIYF
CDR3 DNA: TGTGCCACCAGCAGAGATAGGGGAAAATCTGGAAACACCATATATTTT

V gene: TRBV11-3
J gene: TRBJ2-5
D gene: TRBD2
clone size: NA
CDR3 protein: CASSLGGRVGETQYF
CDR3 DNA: TGTGCCAGCAGCTTAGGTGGGAGGGTGGGGGAGACCCAGTACTTC

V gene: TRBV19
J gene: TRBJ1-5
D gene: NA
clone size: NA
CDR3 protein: CASSTAIGQPQHF
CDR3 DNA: TGTGCCAGTAGTACGGCAATCGGGCAGCCCCAGCATTTT

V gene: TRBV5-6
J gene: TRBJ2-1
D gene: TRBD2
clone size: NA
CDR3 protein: CASSLWTSGMDEQFF
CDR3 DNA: TGTGCCAGCAGCTTGTGGACTAGCGGGATGGATGAGCAGTTCTTC

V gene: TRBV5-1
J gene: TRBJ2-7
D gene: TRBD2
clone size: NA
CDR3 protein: CASSLSTTLAGGYEQYF
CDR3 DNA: TGCGCCAGCAGCTTGTCTACAACACTAGCGGGGGGCTACGAGCAGTACTTC

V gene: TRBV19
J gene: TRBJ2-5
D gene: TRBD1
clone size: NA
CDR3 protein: CASSPPGTGGGETQYF
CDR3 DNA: TGTGCCAGTAGTCCCCCGGGGACAGGGGGTGGAGAGACCCAGTACTTC

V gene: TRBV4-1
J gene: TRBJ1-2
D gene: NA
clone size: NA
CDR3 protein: CASSQDLGLNYGYTF
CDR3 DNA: TGCGCCAGCAGCCAAGATTTGGGACTAAACTATGGCTACACCTTC

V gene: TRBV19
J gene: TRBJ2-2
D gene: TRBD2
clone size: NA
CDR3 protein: CASSNLAGKSGELFF
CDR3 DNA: TGTGCCAGTAGTAATCTAGCGGGAAAATCCGGGGAGCTGTTTTTT

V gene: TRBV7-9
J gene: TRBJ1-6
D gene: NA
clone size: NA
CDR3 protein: CASSPTGDYNSPLHF
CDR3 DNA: TGTGCCAGCAGCCCGACAGGCGACTATAATTCACCCCTCCACTTT

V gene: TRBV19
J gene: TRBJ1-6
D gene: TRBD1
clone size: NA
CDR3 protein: CASRTGVNSPLHF
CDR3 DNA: TGTGCCAGCAGGACAGGGGTGAATTCACCCCTCCACTTT

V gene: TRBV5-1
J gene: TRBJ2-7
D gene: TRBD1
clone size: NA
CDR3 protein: CASSLETGGMREQYF
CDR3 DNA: TGCGCCAGCAGCTTAGAGACAGGGGGTATGCGCGAGCAGTACTTC

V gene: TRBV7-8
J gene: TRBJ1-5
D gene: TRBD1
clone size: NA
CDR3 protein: CASSLEGAYSNQPQHF
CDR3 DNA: TGTGCCAGCAGCTTAGAGGGGGCGTATAGCAATCAGCCCCAGCATTTT

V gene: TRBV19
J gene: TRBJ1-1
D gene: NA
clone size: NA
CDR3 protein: CASSTARRTPSNTEAFF
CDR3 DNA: TGTGCCAGTAGTACCGCTCGGAGGACGCCCTCAAACACTGAAGCTTTCTTT

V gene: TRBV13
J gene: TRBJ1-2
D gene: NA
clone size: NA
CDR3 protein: CASSLKPGGYTF
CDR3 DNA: TGTGCCAGCAGCCTCAAACCGGGGGGCTACACCTTC

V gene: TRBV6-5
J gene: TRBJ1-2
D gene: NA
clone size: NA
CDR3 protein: CASSQPGVPYYGYTF
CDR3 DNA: TGTGCCAGCAGTCAACCAGGGGTTCCATACTATGGCTACACCTTC

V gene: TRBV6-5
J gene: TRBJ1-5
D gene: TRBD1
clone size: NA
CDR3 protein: CASSSTGSSNQPQHF
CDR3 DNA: TGTGCCAGCAGTTCGACAGGGAGTAGCAATCAGCCCCAGCATTTT

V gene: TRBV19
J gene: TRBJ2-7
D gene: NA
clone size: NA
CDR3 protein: CASSIPFGSEQYF
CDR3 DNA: TGTGCCAGTAGTATACCTTTTGGGAGCGAGCAGTACTTC

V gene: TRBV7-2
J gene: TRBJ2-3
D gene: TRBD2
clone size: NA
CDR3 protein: CASSLVPTSGYTDTQYF
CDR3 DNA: TGTGCCAGCAGCTTAGTACCTACTAGCGGCTACACAGATACGCAGTATTTT